Listed here are 9 T cell receptor beta chains from one sample, sequenced in a study of blood T cell repertoires in COVID-19. Libraries were prepared by immunoSEQ multiplex PCR; TCRdb keeps only in-frame clonotypes and omits some of them. The table lists approximately 97,000 clones, approximately 89% of them singletons, with about 20% in the top ten. The specimen sequenced was peripheral blood. Receptors were obtained from a human donor in a cohort sampled during active COVID-19.

V is TRBV11-2 and J is TRBJ2-2, with a possible D match to TRBD2 (6 bases). Trimming left V 1 base short and J 4 bases short, with 7 bases between. The CDR3 runs to 14 residues. In germline, CDR1 is SGHAT, CDR2 FQNNGV. In nucleotides, the CDR3 is TGTGCCAGCAGCTTAGGGACTACCACCGGGGAGCTGTTTTTT. Amino acids: CASSLGTTTGELFF.

The sample holds one count of this clone. V gene TRBV5-4 combines with J gene TRBJ1-2; 9 bases are shared with TRBD1. The CDR3 is 16 residues long. J was trimmed by 8 bases and V by 4 bases; bases with no gene match: 15. Germline CDR1 SGHNT, CDR2 YYREEE (reference sequence). In nucleotides, the CDR3 is TGTGCCAGCAGCCCGGGGACAGGGTTAAGCCTATTCGGCTACACCTTC. Its translation is CASSPGTGLSLFGYTF.

The rearrangement uses TRBV11-2 and TRBJ1-3, with D hard to call. Germline CDR1 is SGHAT and CDR2 is FQNNGV. V gave up 0 bases and J gave up 9 bases, with 6 bases separating them. This CDR3 is built from 12 residues. CDR3 coding DNA: TGTGCCAGCAGCTTAGAACTCGGCACCATATATTTT. The encoded protein is CASSLELGTIYF.

The CDR3 reads CASSQAGYNSPLHF. CDR3 DNA: TGTGCCAGCAGCCAAGCCGGGTATAATTCACCCCTCCACTTT. V is TRBV14 and J is TRBJ1-6; unclear D gene. V was cut by 1 base and J by 4 bases, with 5 bases left in between. This CDR3 has 14 amino acids. Germline CDR1 SGHDN, CDR2 FVKESK.

The J gene is TRBJ2-2, the V gene TRBV5-4; 7 bases match TRBD1. V was clipped by 4 bases and J by 7 bases; unmatched bases: 4. Germline CDR1 reads SGHNT; CDR2 reads YYREEE (reference sequence). There are 13 residues in the CDR3. CDR3: CASSAHRGGELFF. The CDR3 nucleotides are TGTGCCAGCAGCGCCCACAGGGGCGGGGAGCTGTTTTTT.

J is TRBJ2-7 and V is TRBV7-3; D may be TRBD1 (6 bases). The CDR3 loop spans 14 amino acids. Trimming pared 2 bases from V and 0 bases from J, leaving 8 bases between. Per the germline V gene, CDR1 is SGHTA and CDR2 is FQGTGA. CDR3 in DNA: TGTGCCAGCAGCTTAGAGACAGGCTCCTACGAGCAGTACTTC. This gives the protein CASSLETGSYEQYF.

The chain joins TRBV3-1 (or the pseudogene TRBV3-2) to TRBJ1-6; no firm D call. Trimming removed 0 bases at V and 7 bases at J, with 7 bases between. There are 14 residues in the CDR3. Germline-derived CDR1 and CDR2 are LGHDT and YNNKEL (reference sequence). DNA for the CDR3: TGTGCCAGCAGCCAAGACGGCAGGAATTCACCCCTCCACTTT. Its protein is CASSQDGRNSPLHF.

Only a few counts were recorded for this clone. This chain joins TRBV14 and TRBJ1-1; D perhaps matches TRBD1 (5 bases). The CDR3 runs 15 residues. Germline V gene data show CDR1 as SGHDN and CDR2 as FVKESK. V lost 7 bases to trimming and J lost 4 bases, with 19 bases between them. Here the CDR3 DNA reads TGTGCCAGCACTCCAAGGCAGGGAATAGCCACTGAAGCTTTCTTT. It encodes CASTPRQGIATEAFF. The full variable domain, rest sourced from reference TRBV14 and TRBJ1-1, is EAGVTQFPSHSVIEKGQTVTLRCDPISGHDNLYWYRRVMGKEIKFLLHFVKESKQDESGMPNNRFLAERTGGTYSTLKVQPAELEDSGVYFCASTPRQGIATEAFFGQGTRLTVV.

This chain joins TRBV18 and TRBJ2-1, with D perhaps matching TRBD2 (5 bases). The ends were cut back, 6 bases at V and 6 bases at J, with 18 bases in the middle. In germline, CDR1 is KGHSH, CDR2 LQKENI. The CDR3 covers 15 residues. The CDR3 region is CASSPSGEGTNEQFF. CDR3 nucleotides: TGTGCCAGCTCCCCCTCGGGCGAGGGTACCAATGAGCAGTTCTTC.